A single sample is the source of the 21 T cell receptor beta chains below, sequenced in a study of monozygotic twins with inflammatory bowel disease. With the 5' RACE reads reprocessed, TCRdb shows one record per CDR3 protein and no DNA. The sample holds some 150,000 distinct CDR3 sequences. The sequenced sample consisted of blood. These receptors all come from a human donor with ulcerative colitis or Crohn's disease, or a healthy co-twin of an affected twin (not recorded which).

This sequence joins TRBV27 and TRBJ2-1; TCRdb indicates TRBD2, and absent DNA this call remains unverified. Germline loops: CDR1 MNHEY, CDR2 SMNVEV (reference sequence). The CDR3 runs 16 residues. The CDR3 protein is CASSWSSGRFHNEQFF.

The chain recombines TRBV7-9 with TRBJ2-1; TCRdb picks TRBD1, but there is no DNA to check that call. CDR1 and CDR2 (germline): SEHNR, FQNEAQ (reference sequence). The CDR3 extends over 17 amino acids. CDR3 in amino acids: CASSLAMRGSSYNEQFF.

V usage is TRBV5-1 and J usage is TRBJ2-1; TCRdb's D gene call, TRBD2, goes unchecked for lack of DNA. This CDR3 is built from 17 residues. Germline assignment: CDR1 SGHRS and CDR2 YFSETQ. The CDR3 here is CASSLETSGGAYNEQFF.

The V call is TRBV9, the J call TRBJ2-2; TCRdb names TRBD1, which stays unverified in the absence of DNA. CDR1 is SGDLS and CDR2 is YYNGEE in the germline V gene. This CDR3 has 15 amino acids. CDR3 amino acids: CASSVGDRATGELFF.

The chain couples TRBV5-1 to TRBJ2-7; the TCRdb call, TRBD1, lacks DNA for checking. CDR3 size: 16 residues. Looked up from germline, CDR1 is SGHRS and CDR2 is YFSETQ. The CDR3 loop reads CASSLGGGYRVYEQYF.

The V gene is TRBV27, the J gene TRBJ2-2; TCRdb gives TRBD2 as the D gene, but with no DNA this cannot be confirmed. This CDR3 is 15 amino acids long. Looked up from germline, CDR1 is MNHEY and CDR2 is SMNVEV (reference sequence). This CDR3 is CASSLSTGGAGELFF.

This chain links TRBV5-1 with TRBJ2-1; the D gene TCRdb calls, TRBD2, cannot be checked with no DNA. Germline-derived CDR1 and CDR2 are SGHRS and YFSETQ. CDR3 length: 15 amino acids. The CDR3 is CASNPAGVVYNEQFF. The entire variable domain, with the rest obtained from reference TRBV5-1 and TRBJ2-1, is as follows: KAGVTQTPRYLIKTRGQQVTLSCSPISGHRSVSWYQQTPGQGLQFLFEYFSETQRNKGNFPGRFSGRQFSNSRSEMNVSTLELGDSALYLCASNPAGVVYNEQFFGPGTRLTVL.

The chain carries TRBV11-2 and TRBJ2-3. The germline V gene has CDR1 SGHAT and CDR2 FQNNGV. This CDR3 comprises 16 residues. The CDR3 reads CASSLEAGRLTDTQYF.

The chain joins TRBV10-3 to TRBJ1-2; the TCRdb call, TRBD1, lacks DNA for checking. Germline CDR1 ENHRY, CDR2 SYGVKD. This CDR3 has 13 amino acids. CDR3: CAISPDISYGYTF.

The chain has TRBV7-8 and TRBJ2-1; lacking DNA, the TRBD1 call made by TCRdb goes unchecked. The germline gives CDR1 SGHVS, CDR2 FQNEAQ. The CDR3 extends over 20 amino acids. CDR3 sequence: CASSLVWTGGHRSSYNEQFF.

V usage is TRBV5-1 and J usage is TRBJ1-1; TCRdb proposes TRBD1, but this gene call is untestable without DNA. This CDR3 has 14 residues. CDR1 and CDR2 (germline): SGHRS, YFSETQ. The CDR3 sequence is CASLTGTANTEAFF.

The V gene is TRBV24-1, the J gene TRBJ2-2; the D call of TRBD2 rests on TCRdb alone, since no DNA is present to check it. This CDR3 is 16 amino acids long. In germline, CDR1 is KGHDR, CDR2 SFDVKD. The CDR3: CATSATSGSRTGELFF.

The V gene is TRBV7-6, the J gene TRBJ1-5; TCRdb outputs TRBD1, but without DNA this stays unchecked. The CDR3 is made up of 12 amino acids. Germline CDR1 is SGHVS and CDR2 is FNYEAQ. CDR3 residues: CASSRRGQPQHF.

V gene TRBV20-1 combines with J gene TRBJ2-6; TCRdb's D call of TRBD1 is untestable without DNA. Per germline, CDR1 DFQATT and CDR2 SNEGSKA (reference sequence). CDR3 length: 18 amino acids. This chain's CDR3 is CSARVGTGERSGANVLTF.

The chain joins TRBV5-5 to TRBJ2-7; absent DNA, TCRdb's TRBD1 call cannot be checked. Germline values: CDR1 SGHKS, CDR2 YYEKEE (reference sequence). The CDR3 consists of 14 residues. The CDR3 region is CASTRQGDSYEQYF.

The genes are TRBV20-1 and TRBJ1-2. Germline CDR1 DFQATT, CDR2 SNEGSKA (reference sequence). The CDR3 extends over 17 amino acids. The CDR3 here is CSATQGFQTTGPSPIPF.

The V and J genes are TRBV18 and TRBJ2-7; the D call from TCRdb, TRBD1, cannot be confirmed without DNA. Germline assignment: CDR1 KGHSH and CDR2 LQKENI. This CDR3 has 14 amino acids. This chain's CDR3 is CASSAQGPTYEQYF.

CDR3 protein: CASSQGLAGLYEQYF. The V call is TRBV4-2, the J call TRBJ2-7; TCRdb lists TRBD2, though no DNA is available to test this call. Germline values: CDR1 LGHNA, CDR2 YNFKEQ. The CDR3 loop spans 15 amino acids.

J is TRBJ1-1 and V is TRBV29-1; TCRdb names TRBD1, which stays unverified in the absence of DNA. In germline, CDR1 is SQVTM, CDR2 ANQGSEA. The CDR3 is made up of 14 amino acids. The CDR3: CSVYVGAMNTEAFF.

CDR3 amino acids: CASSPGGGFQETQYF. The chain links TRBV5-4 to TRBJ2-5; TCRdb returns TRBD1, unconfirmable since there is no DNA. The CDR3 is 15 amino acids. Germline loops: CDR1 SGHNT, CDR2 YYREEE (reference sequence).

The V gene is TRBV6-5, the J gene TRBJ2-7; TCRdb selects TRBD1, and the lack of DNA leaves this call unchecked. CDR1 and CDR2 (germline): MNHEY, SVGAGI. The CDR3 runs 14 residues. The CDR3 loop is CASSYSDSGYEQYF.